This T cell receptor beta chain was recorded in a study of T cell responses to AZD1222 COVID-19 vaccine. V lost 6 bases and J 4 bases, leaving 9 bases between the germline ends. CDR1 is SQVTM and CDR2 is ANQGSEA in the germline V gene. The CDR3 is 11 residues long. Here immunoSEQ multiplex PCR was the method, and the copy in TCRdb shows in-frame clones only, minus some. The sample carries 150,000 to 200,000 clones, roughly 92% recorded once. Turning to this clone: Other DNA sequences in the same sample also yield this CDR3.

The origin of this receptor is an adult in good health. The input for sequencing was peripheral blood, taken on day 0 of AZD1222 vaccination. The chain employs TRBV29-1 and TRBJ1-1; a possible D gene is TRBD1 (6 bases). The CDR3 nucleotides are TGCAGCGTCGGCAGGGGCACTGAAGCTTTCTTT. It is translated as CSVGRGTEAFF.